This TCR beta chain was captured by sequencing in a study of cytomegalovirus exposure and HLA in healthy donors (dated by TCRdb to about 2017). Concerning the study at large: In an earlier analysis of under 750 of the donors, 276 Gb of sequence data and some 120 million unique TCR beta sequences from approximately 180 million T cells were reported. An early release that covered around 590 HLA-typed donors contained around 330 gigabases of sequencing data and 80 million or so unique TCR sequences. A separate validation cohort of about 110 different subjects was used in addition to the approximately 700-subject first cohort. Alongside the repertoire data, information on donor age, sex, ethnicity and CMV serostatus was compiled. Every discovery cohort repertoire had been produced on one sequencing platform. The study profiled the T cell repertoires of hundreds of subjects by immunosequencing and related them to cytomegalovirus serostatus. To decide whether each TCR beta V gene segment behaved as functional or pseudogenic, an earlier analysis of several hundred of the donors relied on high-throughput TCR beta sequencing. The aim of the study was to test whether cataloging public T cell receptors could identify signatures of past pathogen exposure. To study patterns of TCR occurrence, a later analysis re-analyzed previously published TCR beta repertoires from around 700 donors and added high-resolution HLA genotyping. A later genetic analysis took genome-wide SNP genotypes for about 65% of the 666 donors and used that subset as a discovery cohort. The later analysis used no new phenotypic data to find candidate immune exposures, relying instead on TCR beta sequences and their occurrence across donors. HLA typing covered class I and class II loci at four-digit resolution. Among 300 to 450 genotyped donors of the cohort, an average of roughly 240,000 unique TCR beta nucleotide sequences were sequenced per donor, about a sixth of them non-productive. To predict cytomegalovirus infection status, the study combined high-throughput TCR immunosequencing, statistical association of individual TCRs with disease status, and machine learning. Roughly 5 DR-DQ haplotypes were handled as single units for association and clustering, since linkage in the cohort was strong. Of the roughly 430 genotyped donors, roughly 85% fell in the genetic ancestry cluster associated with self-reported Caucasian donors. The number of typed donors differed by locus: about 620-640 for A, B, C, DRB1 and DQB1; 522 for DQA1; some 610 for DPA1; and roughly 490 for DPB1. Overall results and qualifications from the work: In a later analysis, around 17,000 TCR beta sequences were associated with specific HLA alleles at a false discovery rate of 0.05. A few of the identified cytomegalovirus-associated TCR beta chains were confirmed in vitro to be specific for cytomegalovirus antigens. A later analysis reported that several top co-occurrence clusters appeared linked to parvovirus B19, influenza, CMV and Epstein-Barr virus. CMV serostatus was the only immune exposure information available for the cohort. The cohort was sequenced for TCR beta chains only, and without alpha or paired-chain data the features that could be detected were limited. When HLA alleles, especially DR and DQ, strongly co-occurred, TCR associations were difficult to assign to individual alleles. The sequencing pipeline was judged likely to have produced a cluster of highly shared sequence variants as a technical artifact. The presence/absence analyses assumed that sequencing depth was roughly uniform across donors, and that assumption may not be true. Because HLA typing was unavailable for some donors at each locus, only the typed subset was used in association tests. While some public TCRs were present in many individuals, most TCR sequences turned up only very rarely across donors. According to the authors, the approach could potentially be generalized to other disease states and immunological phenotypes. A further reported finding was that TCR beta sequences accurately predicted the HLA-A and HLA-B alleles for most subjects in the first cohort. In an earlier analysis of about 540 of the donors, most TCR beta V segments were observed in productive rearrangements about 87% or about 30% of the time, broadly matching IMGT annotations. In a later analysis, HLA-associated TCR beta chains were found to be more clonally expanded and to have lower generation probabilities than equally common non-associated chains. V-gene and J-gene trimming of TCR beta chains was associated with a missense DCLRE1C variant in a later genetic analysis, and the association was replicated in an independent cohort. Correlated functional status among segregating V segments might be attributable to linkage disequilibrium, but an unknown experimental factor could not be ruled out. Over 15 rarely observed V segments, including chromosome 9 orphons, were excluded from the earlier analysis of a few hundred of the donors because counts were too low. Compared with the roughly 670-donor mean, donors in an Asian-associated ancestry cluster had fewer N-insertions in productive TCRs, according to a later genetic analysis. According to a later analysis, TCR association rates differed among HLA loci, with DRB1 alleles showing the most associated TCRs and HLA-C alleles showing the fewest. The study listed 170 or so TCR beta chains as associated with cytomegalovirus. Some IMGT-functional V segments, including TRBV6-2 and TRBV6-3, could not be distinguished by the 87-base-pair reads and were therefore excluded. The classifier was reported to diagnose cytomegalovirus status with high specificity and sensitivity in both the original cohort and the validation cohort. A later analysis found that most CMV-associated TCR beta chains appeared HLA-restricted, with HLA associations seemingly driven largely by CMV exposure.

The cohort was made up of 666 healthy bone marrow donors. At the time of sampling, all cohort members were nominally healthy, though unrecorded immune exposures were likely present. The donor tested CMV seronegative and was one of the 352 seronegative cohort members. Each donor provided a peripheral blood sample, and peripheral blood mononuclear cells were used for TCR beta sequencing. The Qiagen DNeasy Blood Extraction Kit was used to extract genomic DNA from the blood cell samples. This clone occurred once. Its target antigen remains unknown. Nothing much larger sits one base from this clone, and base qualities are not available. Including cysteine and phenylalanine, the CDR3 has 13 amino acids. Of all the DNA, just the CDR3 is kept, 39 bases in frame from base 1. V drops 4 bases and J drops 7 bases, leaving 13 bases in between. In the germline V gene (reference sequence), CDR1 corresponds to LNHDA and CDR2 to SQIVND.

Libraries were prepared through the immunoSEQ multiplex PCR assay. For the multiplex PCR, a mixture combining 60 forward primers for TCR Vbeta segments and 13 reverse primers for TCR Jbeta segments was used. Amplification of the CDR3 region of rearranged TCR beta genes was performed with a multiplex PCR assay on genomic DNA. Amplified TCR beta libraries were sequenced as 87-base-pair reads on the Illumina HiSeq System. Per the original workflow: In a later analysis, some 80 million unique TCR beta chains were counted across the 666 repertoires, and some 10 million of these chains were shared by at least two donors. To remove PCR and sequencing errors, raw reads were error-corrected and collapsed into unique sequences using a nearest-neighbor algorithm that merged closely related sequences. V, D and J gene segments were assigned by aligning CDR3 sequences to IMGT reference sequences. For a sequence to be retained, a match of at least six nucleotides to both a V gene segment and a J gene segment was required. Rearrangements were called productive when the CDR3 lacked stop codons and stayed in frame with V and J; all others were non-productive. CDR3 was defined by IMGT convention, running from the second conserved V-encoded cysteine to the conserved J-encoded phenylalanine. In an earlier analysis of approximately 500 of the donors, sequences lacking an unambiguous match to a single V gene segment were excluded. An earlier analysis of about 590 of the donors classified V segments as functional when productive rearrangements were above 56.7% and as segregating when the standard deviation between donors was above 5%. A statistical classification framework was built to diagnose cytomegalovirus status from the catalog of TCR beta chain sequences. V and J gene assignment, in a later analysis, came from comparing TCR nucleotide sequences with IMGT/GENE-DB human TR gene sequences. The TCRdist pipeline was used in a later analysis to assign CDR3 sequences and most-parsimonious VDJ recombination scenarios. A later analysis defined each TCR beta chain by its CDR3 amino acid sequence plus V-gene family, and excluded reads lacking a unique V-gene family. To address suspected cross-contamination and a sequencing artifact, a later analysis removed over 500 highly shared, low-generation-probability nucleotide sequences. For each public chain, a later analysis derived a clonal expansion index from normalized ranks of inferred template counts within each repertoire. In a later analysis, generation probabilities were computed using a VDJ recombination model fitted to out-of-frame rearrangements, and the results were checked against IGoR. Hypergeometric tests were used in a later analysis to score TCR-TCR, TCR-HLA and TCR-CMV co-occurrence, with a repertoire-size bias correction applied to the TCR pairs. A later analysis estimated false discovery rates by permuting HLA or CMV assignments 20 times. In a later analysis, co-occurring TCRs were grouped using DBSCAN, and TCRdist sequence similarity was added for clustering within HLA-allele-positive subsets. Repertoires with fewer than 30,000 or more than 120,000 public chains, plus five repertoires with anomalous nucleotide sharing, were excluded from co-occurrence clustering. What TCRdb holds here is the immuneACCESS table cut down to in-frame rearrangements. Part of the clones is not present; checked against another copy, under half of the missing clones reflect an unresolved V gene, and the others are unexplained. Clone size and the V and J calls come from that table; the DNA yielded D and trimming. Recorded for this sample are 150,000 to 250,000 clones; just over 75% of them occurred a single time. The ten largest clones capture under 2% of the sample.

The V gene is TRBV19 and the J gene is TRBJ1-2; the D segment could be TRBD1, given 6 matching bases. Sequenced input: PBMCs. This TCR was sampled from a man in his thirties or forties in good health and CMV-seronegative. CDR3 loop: CASSRDTMAGYTF. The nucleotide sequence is TGTGCCAGTAGTAGGGACACCATGGCTGGCTACACCTTC.